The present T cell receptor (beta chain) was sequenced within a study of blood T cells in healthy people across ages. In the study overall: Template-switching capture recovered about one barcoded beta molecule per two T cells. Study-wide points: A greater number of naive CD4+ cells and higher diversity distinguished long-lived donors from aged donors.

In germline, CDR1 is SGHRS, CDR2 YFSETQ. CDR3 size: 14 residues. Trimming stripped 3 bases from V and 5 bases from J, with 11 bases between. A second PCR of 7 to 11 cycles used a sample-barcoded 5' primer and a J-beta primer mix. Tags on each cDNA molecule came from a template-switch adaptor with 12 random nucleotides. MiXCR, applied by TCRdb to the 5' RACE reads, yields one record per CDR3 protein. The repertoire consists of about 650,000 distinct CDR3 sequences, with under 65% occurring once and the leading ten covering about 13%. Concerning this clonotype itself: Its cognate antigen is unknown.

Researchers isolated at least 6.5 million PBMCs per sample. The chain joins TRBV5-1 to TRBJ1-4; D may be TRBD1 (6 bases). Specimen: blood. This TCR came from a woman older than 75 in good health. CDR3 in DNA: TGCGCCAGCAGCTCAGGGGCCCCGAATGAAAAACTGTTTTTT. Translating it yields CASSSGAPNEKLFF.